This T cell receptor (beta chain) was captured by sequencing in a study of Graves' ophthalmopathy and Graves' hyperthyroidism. Physicians reached a diagnosis by relying on clinical symptoms, serum thyroxine, TRAb, thyroid ultrasound and orbital computed tomography. The source of the PBMCs was around 10 ml of fresh peripheral blood. From germline, CDR1 is SNHLY and CDR2 FYNNEI. Trimming shortened V by 6 bases and J by 8 bases, and 5 bases separated the two germline ends. The CDR3 totals 11 residues. RNA served as the template for amplifying TCR beta CDR3 regions. First-round RT-PCR used HTBI primers; second-round multiplex PCR followed. One entry per CDR3 protein results from TCRdb running MiXCR on the multiplex PCR reads. The table has about 740,000 distinct CDR3 sequences, approximately 40% seen once. This clonotype was observed many times. Its antigen is still unknown. Study-level findings and limits: Both a roughly 70% sensitivity and an approximately 79% specificity characterized the model's predictions of ophthalmopathy progression.

This chain joins TRBV2 and TRBJ1-6; D is uncertain. This receptor was identified in an adult man with Graves' ophthalmopathy. Specimen: peripheral blood. CDR3 loop: CASRLDSPLHF. CDR3 bases: TGTGCCAGCAGATTGGATTCACCCCTCCACTTT.